These 14 T cell receptor beta chains were all obtained from the same sample, sequenced in a study of shared clonotypes between healthy human individuals. Profiled with immunoSEQ multiplex PCR; TCRdb holds only in-frame clones, not every one. The table records about 490,000 clones, approximately 80% of them present only once. Input material: PBMCs. These receptors originate from a woman aged 35 to 49 in good health. Some clones in this sample may be carry-over from other donors' samples.

The CDR3 nucleotides are TGTGCCAGCAGACTACAGGGGGCCTACGAGCAGTACTTC. Translation gives CASRLQGAYEQYF. The rearrangement joins TRBV6-6 to TRBJ2-7, with 8 nucleotides matching TRBD1. Germline V gene lookup returns CDR1 MNHNY and CDR2 SVGAGI (reference sequence). The V gene end was trimmed by 6 bases and the J gene end by 2 bases; junction bases not matched to a gene: 3. The CDR3 loop spans 13 amino acids.

A word on this clone: At one of its ends the junction is not consistent with the germline gene, which may arise from a read error. This chain links TRBV7-3 with TRBJ2-3; TRBD2 agrees at 7 bases. Germline CDR1 SGHTA, CDR2 FQGTGA. The length of the CDR3 is 15 residues. Written as DNA, the CDR3 is TGTGCCAGCAGCCTAACGGCGGGAGCTCTAGATACGCAGTATTTT. Residues: CASSLTAGALDTQYF.

There are a few counts of this clone. The CDR3 nucleotides are TGTGCCAGCAGTTTAGCCGGGAGGGCCTACAATGAGCAGTTCTTC. Encoded protein: CASSLAGRAYNEQFF. This rearrangement joins TRBV28 to TRBJ2-1; 8 bases map to TRBD2. In germline, CDR1 is MDHEN, CDR2 SYDVKM. Trimming at V came to 2 bases and at J to 2 bases, leaving 2 bases not matched to a gene. The CDR3 covers 15 residues. Full variable domain (missing parts from reference TRBV28 and TRBJ2-1): DVKVTQSSRYLVKRTGEKVFLECVQDMDHENMFWYRQDPGLGLRLIYFSYDVKMKEKGDIPEGYSVSREKKERFSLILESASTNQTSMYLCASSLAGRAYNEQFFGPGTRLTVL.

The rearrangement joins TRBV7-2 to TRBJ2-7; perhaps TRBD2 as D (5 bases). In germline, CDR1 is SGHTA, CDR2 FQGNSA. The CDR3 totals 15 residues. Trimming removed 5 bases at V and 4 bases at J, with 18 bases between. CDR3: CASSDGGFLGYEQYF. In DNA, the CDR3 is TGTGCCAGCAGCGACGGAGGTTTTCTCGGTTACGAGCAGTACTTC.

This clone was detected only once. This chain uses TRBV19 with TRBJ2-3; the match to TRBD1 covers 8 bases. CDR1 and CDR2 from the germline V gene are LNHDA and SQIVND (reference sequence). The junction had 10 bases not matched to a gene; V was cut back by 6 bases and J by 5 bases. The CDR3 is 15 amino acids. CDR3 DNA: TGTGCCAGTAGCAAAACAGGGGGAATTGGAGATACGCAGTATTTT. Translation: CASSKTGGIGDTQYF. The full variable domain, completed using reference TRBV19 and TRBJ2-3, is DGGITQSPKYLFRKEGQNVTLSCEQNLNHDAMYWYRQDPGQGLRLIYYSQIVNDFQKGDIAEGYSVSREKKESFPLTVTSAQKNPTAFYLCASSKTGGIGDTQYFGPGTRLTVL.

This clone showed up just a few times. The J gene is TRBJ1-2, the V gene TRBV18; D might be TRBD1 (5 bases). The CDR3 has 13 residues. Germline CDR1 and CDR2: KGHSH and LQKENI. Between the trimmed V and J ends, which lost 1 base and 6 bases, there was a span of 9 bases. CDR3 amino acids: CASSPQGRNGYTF. The CDR3 nucleotides are TGTGCCAGCTCACCACAGGGGAGGAATGGCTACACCTTC.

With respect to this clone: Given a much more abundant clone one base away, this may be a read error. The sample carries other DNA sequences with the same CDR3. The chain joins TRBV30 to TRBJ2-5; the match to TRBD1 covers 7 bases. V gave up 3 bases and J gave up 5 bases; unmatched junction bases: 3. CDR3 length: 12 amino acids. The V gene's germline CDR1 is GTSNPN and CDR2 SVGIG (reference sequence). CDR3 sequence (DNA): TGTGCCTGGAGCCCCAGGGGGGAGACCCAGTACTTC. Its protein product is CAWSPRGETQYF.

A single count supports this clone. J is TRBJ2-5 and V is TRBV11-1; D perhaps matches TRBD1 (7 bases). Germline-derived CDR1 and CDR2 are SGHAT and FQDESV (reference sequence). The CDR3 contains 16 residues. Trimming took 3 bases from V and 1 from J, leaving 15 bases between them. The CDR3 sequence: CASSLFQGGSQETQYF. Written as DNA, the CDR3 is TGTGCCAGCAGCTTGTTTCAGGGGGGTTCCCAAGAGACCCAGTACTTC.

The V call is TRBV11-2, the J call TRBJ2-4; perhaps TRBD2 as D (6 bases). The CDR3 contains 17 residues. Trimming pared 2 bases from V and 0 bases from J, leaving 14 bases between. Germline CDR1 reads SGHAT; CDR2 reads FQNNGV. This CDR3 reads CASSLWRGDLAKNIQYF. CDR3 bases: TGTGCCAGCAGCTTATGGAGGGGAGACCTAGCCAAAAACATTCAGTACTTC.

This chain connects TRBV18 to TRBJ1-1; TRBD1 matches at 7 bases. This CDR3 comprises 14 residues. The germline V gene encodes CDR1 KGHSH and CDR2 LQKENI. The J segment lost 3 bases and the V segment lost 3 bases, leaving 4 bases of the junction unmatched. Here the CDR3 DNA reads TGTGCCAGCTCACCGGCCGGGACAGACACTGAAGCTTTCTTT. Translation: CASSPAGTDTEAFF.

The chain combines TRBV29-1 with TRBJ2-5, with 14 bases lining up with TRBD2. The V gene end was trimmed by 6 bases and the J gene end by 1 base; junction bases not matched to a gene: 7. The CDR3 has 16 residues. Per germline, CDR1 SQVTM and CDR2 ANQGSEA. The CDR3 DNA is TGCAGCGTGGGGGGACTAGCGGGAGTATCCCAAGAGACCCAGTACTTC. This encodes CSVGGLAGVSQETQYF.

J is TRBJ2-1 and V is TRBV28; 14 bases map to TRBD2. The CDR3 totals 18 residues. Per the germline V gene, CDR1 is MDHEN and CDR2 is SYDVKM. With 4 bases clipped from V and 4 bases from J, the junction kept 9 bases outside the gene matches. The CDR3 bases are TGTGCCAGCAGTTCCCACGGGACTAGCGGGAGTGCATACAATGAGCAGTTCTTC. The encoded protein is CASSSHGTSGSAYNEQFF.

The chain combines TRBV14 with TRBJ2-5, with D possibly TRBD1 on 9 matching bases. V was shortened by 3 bases and J by 2 bases, with 19 bases between the two germline ends. This CDR3 has 17 amino acids. In germline, CDR1 is SGHDN, CDR2 FVKESK. For the CDR3, the DNA is TGTGCCAGCAGCCACGCGGACAGGGGACTAGTACAAGAGACCCAGTACTTC. Translating it yields CASSHADRGLVQETQYF. The variable domain in full, completed from reference TRBV14 and TRBJ2-5, reads EAGVTQFPSHSVIEKGQTVTLRCDPISGHDNLYWYRRVMGKEIKFLLHFVKESKQDESGMPNNRFLAERTGGTYSTLKVQPAELEDSGVYFCASSHADRGLVQETQYFGPGTRLLVL.

DNA for the CDR3: TGTGCCAGCAGCCAGAAGACCCCGACTAATTACGAGCAGTACTTC. It encodes CASSQKTPTNYEQYF. The chain employs TRBV28 and TRBJ2-7; D is perhaps TRBD2 (5 bases). CDR3 length: 15 residues. Germline CDR1 MDHEN, CDR2 SYDVKM. Between the trimmed V and J ends, which lost 6 bases and 4 bases, there was a span of 19 bases.